This T cell receptor beta chain was found in a study of blood T cells in healthy people across ages. Study results and limitations: A greater number of naive CD4+ cells and higher diversity distinguished long-lived donors from aged donors.

In this sample, this clonotype turned up many times. Its antigen is unidentified. CDR1 and CDR2 (germline): MNHEY, SMNVEV (reference sequence). Between the trimmed V and J ends, which lost 6 bases and 4 bases, there was a span of 7 bases. The length of the CDR3 is 12 residues. The second PCR ran about 6 to 12 cycles with a sample-barcoded 5' primer and J-beta primers. The yield of each sample was at least 2.5 million CDR3-containing paired-end reads. Using its own MiXCR run on the 5' RACE reads, TCRdb lists one record per CDR3 protein. In the table there are 850,000 to 1,100,000 distinct CDR3 sequences, approximately 38% of which are singletons.

The sequence came from a man younger than 30 in good health. The sample consisted of blood. This sequence joins TRBV27 and TRBJ1-5; no reliable D call. CDR3 coding DNA: TGTGCCAGCAGAAAAGATAATCAGCCCCAGCATTTT. Its translation: CASRKDNQPQHF.